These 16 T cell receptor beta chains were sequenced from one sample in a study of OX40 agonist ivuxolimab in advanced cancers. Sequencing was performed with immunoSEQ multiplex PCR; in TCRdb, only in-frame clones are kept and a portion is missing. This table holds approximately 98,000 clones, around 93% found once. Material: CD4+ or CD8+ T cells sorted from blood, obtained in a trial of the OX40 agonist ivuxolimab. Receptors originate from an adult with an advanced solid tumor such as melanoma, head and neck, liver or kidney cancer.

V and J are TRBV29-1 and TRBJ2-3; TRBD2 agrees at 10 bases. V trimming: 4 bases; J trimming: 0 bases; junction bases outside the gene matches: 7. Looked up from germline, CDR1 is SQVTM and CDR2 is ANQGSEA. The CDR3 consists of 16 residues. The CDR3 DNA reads TGCAGCGTTGCCGGGACTAGCGACTCTAGCACAGATACGCAGTATTTT. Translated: CSVAGTSDSSTDTQYF.

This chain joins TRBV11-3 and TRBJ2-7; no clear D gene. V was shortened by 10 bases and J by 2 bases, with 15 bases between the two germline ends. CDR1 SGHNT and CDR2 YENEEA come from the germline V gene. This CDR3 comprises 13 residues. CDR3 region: CATSVISAYEQYF. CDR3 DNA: TGTGCCACGAGCGTCATCTCTGCCTACGAGCAGTACTTC. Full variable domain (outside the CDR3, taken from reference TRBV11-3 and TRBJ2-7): EAGVVQSPRYKIIEKKQPVAFWCNPISGHNTLYWYLQNLGQGPELLIRYENEEAVDDSQLPKDRFSAERLKGVDSTLKIQPAELGDSAVYLCATSVISAYEQYFGPGTRLTVT.

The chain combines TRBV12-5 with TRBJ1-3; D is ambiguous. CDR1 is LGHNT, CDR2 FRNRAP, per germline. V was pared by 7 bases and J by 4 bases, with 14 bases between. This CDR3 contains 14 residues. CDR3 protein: CASAAGSAGNTIYF. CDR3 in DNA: TGTGCTAGTGCGGCAGGTTCAGCGGGAAACACCATATATTTT. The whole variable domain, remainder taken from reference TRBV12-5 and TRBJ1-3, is DARVTQTPRHKVTEMGQEVTMRCQPILGHNTVFWYRQTMMQGLELLAYFRNRAPLDDSGMPKDRFSAEMPDATLATLKIQPSEPRDSAVYFCASAAGSAGNTIYFGEGSWLTVV.

In DNA, the CDR3 is TGCGCCAGCAGCGAGGGACAGGGGGCAGGGGAGCAGTACTTC. Translation: CASSEGQGAGEQYF. The V and J genes are TRBV5-1 and TRBJ2-7, with 12 bases lining up with TRBD1. J gave up 7 bases and V 4 bases, and 6 bases lay outside the gene matches. The CDR3 length is 14 residues. Germline-derived CDR1 and CDR2 are SGHRS and YFSETQ.

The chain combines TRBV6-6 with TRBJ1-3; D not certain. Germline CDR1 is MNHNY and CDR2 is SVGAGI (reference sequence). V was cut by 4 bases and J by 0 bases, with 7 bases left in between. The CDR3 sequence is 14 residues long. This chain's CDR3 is CASSSAYSGNTIYF. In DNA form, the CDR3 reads TGTGCCAGCAGTTCCGCTTACTCTGGAAACACCATATATTTT.

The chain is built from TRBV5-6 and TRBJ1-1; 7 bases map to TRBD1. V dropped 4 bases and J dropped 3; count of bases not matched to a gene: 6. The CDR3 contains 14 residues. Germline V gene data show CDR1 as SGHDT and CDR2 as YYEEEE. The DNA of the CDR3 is TGTGCCAGCAGCCCAGGGACAGACTACACTGAAGCTTTCTTT. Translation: CASSPGTDYTEAFF. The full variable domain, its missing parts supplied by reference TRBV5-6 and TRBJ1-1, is DAGVTQSPTHLIKTRGQQVTLRCSPKSGHDTVSWYQQALGQGPQFIFQYYEEEERQRGNFPDRFSGHQFPNYSSELNVNALLLGDSALYLCASSPGTDYTEAFFGQGTRLTVV.

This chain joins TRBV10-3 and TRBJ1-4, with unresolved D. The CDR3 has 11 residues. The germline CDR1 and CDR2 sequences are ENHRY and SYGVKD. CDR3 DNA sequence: TGTCCCCGTTTGTTGGATGAAAAACTGTTTTTT. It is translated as CPRLLDEKLFF.

The CDR3, as DNA: TGTGCCAGCAGTTTGGGAAACAGGAACACTGAAGCTTTCTTT. This encodes CASSLGNRNTEAFF. V usage is TRBV27 and J usage is TRBJ1-1; no clear D gene. The ends were cut back, 3 bases at V and 1 base at J, with 9 bases in the middle. The germline CDR1 and CDR2 sequences are MNHEY and SMNVEV (reference sequence). The CDR3 is 14 amino acids.

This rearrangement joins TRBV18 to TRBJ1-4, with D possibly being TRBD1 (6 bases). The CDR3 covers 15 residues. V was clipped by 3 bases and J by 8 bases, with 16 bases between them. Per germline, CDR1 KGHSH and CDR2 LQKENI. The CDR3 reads CASSPWVQGDEKLFF. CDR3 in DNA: TGTGCCAGCTCACCCTGGGTACAGGGAGACGAAAAACTGTTTTTT.

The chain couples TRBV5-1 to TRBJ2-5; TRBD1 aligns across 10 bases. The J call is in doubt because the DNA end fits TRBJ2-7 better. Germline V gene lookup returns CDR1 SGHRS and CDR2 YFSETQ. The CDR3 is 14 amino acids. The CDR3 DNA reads TGCGCCAGCAGCTTTGAGACAGGGGGCTCCGAGCAGTACTTC. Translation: CASSFETGGSEQYF.

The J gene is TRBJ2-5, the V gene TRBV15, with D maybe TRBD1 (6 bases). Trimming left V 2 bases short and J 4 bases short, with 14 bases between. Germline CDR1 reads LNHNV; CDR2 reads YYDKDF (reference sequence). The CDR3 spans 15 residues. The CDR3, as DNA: TGTGCCACCAGCAGAACCGTCGGACAGCTAGAGACCCAGTACTTC. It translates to CATSRTVGQLETQYF.

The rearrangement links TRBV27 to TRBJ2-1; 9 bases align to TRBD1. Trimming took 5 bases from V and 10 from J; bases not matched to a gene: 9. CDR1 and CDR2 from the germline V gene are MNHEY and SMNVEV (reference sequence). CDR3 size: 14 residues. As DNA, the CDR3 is TGTGCCAGCAGTGAGAGGGACAGGGTAGAGGAGCAGTTCTTC. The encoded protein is CASSERDRVEEQFF.

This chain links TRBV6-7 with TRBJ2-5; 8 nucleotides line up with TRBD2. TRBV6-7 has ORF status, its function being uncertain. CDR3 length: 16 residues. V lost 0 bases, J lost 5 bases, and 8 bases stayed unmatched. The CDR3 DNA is TGTGCCAGCAGTTACTCCTCGGGGGGGCTCCTCGAGACCCAGTACTTC. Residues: CASSYSSGGLLETQYF.

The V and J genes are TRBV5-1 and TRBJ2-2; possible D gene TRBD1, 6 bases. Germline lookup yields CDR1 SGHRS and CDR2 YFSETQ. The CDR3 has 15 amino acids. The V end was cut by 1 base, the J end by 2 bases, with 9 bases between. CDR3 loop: CASSLRGTNTGELFF. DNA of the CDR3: TGCGCCAGCAGCTTGAGGGGGACCAACACCGGGGAGCTGTTTTTT.

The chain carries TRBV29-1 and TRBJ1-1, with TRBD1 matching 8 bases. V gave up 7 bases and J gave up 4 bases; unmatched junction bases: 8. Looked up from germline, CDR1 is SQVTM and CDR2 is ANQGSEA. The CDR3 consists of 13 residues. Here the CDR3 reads CSGRTGRRTEAFF. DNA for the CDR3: TGCAGCGGCCGGACAGGGAGGCGCACTGAAGCTTTCTTT.

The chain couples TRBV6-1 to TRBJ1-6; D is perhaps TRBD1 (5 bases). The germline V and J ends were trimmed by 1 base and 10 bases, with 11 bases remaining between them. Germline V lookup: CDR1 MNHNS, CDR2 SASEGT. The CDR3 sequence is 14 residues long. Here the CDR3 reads CASSEVRDGSPLHF. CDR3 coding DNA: TGTGCCAGCAGTGAAGTCAGGGACGGATCACCCCTCCACTTT.